This paragraph covers one T cell receptor beta chain sequence. A J-beta primer mix and a sample-barcoded 5' primer were used in a second PCR of roughly 6 to 11 cycles. TCRdb re-analysed the 5' RACE reads in MiXCR, keeping a single row per CDR3 protein. The table shows 780,000 or so distinct CDR3 sequences, with about 53% occurring only once. This sample is drawn from a study of blood T cells in healthy people across ages. Sequenced sample: blood. This TCR derives from a man aged 80 or over in good health.

The CDR3 sequence is CATSDRPGTSTYEQYF. The CDR3 nucleotides read TGTGCCACCAGTGATCGGCCCGGGACCTCAACATACGAGCAGTACTTC. This rearrangement joins TRBV24-1 to TRBJ2-1; D tentatively fits TRBD1 or TRBD2 (5 bases each). The closer fit of TRBJ2-7 to the DNA end suggests the J call may be wrong. Germline values: CDR1 KGHDR, CDR2 SFDVKD. The CDR3 has 16 residues.